The 3 T cell receptor beta chains below were found in one sample sequenced in a study of blood T cell repertoires in COVID-19 (dated by TCRdb to 2018 to 2020). The receptor library was made with the immunoSEQ multiplex PCR assay. Held by TCRdb, this immuneACCESS table contains in-frame sequences only and omits some clones. Under half of the omission traces to an unresolved V gene where checked; the cause of the rest is unknown. This sample gives a few hundred thousand clones in total; 87% of them show up just once. The top ten clones comprise 6.2% of the sample. The specimen was peripheral blood. The receptors derive from a man aged 60-69 years who had recovered from COVID-19.

J is TRBJ2-1 and V is TRBV5-1; 7 bases are shared with TRBD1. CDR1 is SGHRS, CDR2 YFSETQ, per germline. Trimming took 4 bases from V and 8 from J; bases not matched to a gene: 9. The CDR3 totals 14 residues. The CDR3 DNA is TGCGCCAGCAGCAAGTCGACAGGGAACCATGAGCAGTTCTTC. This codes for CASSKSTGNHEQFF.

This clone was counted between two and nine times. The J gene is TRBJ1-6, the V gene TRBV19; a weak D match, TRBD1 (5 bases). There are 13 residues in the CDR3. Germline V gene data show CDR1 as LNHDA and CDR2 as SQIVND (reference sequence). V gave up 6 bases and J gave up 14 bases, with 17 bases separating them. CDR3 DNA sequence: TGTGCCAGTAGGACCACAGGAGCATACACCCTCCACTTT. Translating gives CASRTTGAYTLHF.

This clone is a singleton in its sample. J is TRBJ1-5 and V is TRBV19, with D unclear. The V end was cut by 6 bases, the J end by 0 bases, with 9 bases between. CDR1 and CDR2 from the germline V gene are LNHDA and SQIVND (reference sequence). The CDR3 loop spans 14 amino acids. CDR3 sequence reads: CASRTQYSNQPQHF. In DNA, the CDR3 is TGTGCCAGTAGAACACAGTATAGCAATCAGCCCCAGCATTTT.